Below, 22 T cell receptor beta chains from the same sample are listed, as sequenced in a study of breast tumors, draining lymph nodes, adjacent tissues. Breast cancer patients provided tissue from their axillary draining lymph nodes. TCRdb reprocessed the multiplex PCR reads with MiXCR, giving one entry per CDR3 protein. This sample has under 350,000 distinct CDR3 sequences, with over 25% found just once. The sample was axillary lymph node tissue. The receptors originated from a female donor with breast cancer. Some clones in this sample may be carry-over from other donors' samples.

This clonotype was found many times. The V call is TRBV11-2, the J call TRBJ1-4, with a possible D match to TRBD1 (6 bases). The V end was cut by 6 bases, the J end by 0 bases, with 11 bases between. This CDR3 region has 15 residues. Germline V gene data show CDR1 as SGHAT and CDR2 as FQNNGV. The CDR3 DNA is TGTGCCAGCAGGGGACACTTATCAACTAATGAAAAACTGTTTTTT. It encodes CASRGHLSTNEKLFF.

In regard to this clonotype: One base away lies a much larger clone, so this may be a sequencing read error. DNA of the CDR3: TGTGCCAGTAGTATGTTCTGGAGAGGCAATCAGCCCCAGCATTTT. Residues: CASSMFWRGNQPQHF. The rearrangement uses TRBV19 and TRBJ1-5; D is unclear. The CDR3 is 15 amino acids. V dropped 3 bases and J dropped 2 bases, with 11 bases sitting between them. Germline V gene data show CDR1 as LNHDA and CDR2 as SQIVND (reference sequence).

The rearrangement links TRBV6-5 to TRBJ1-2, with D tentatively TRBD1 (5 bases). Germline CDR1 is MNHEY and CDR2 is SVGAGI. The V and J ends lost 9 bases and 12 bases respectively, with 29 bases between them. CDR3 length: 15 residues. CDR3 amino acids: CASSPLRGPDHGNTF. DNA for the CDR3: TGTGCCAGTTCTCCCCTAAGGGGCCCGGACCATGGAAACACCTTC.

The chain joins TRBV6-2 or TRBV6-3 to TRBJ2-5, with unresolved D. Germline-derived CDR1 and CDR2 are MNHEY and SVGEGT. Trimming took off 1 base at V and 5 bases at J, with 14 bases between the two ends. This CDR3 is built from 15 residues. CDR3 bases: TGTGCCAGCAGTTACTACGGGTCATCTAGGGAGACCCAGTACTTC. It yields the protein CASSYYGSSRETQYF.

Turning to this clonotype: A much larger clone differs from this one at a single base, so this may be a read error. As the CDR3 is not closed by the conserved phenylalanine or tryptophan, this likely results from a read error. The rearrangement uses TRBV10-3 and TRBJ1-2, with a weak D call TRBD1 (6 bases). CDR3 length: 15 residues. The germline V gene encodes CDR1 ENHRY and CDR2 SYGVKD. CDR3: CASSWGTKVNYGYTS. The CDR3 region has the DNA TGTGCCAGCAGTTGGGGGACAAAAGTTAACTATGGCTACACCTCC.

The rearrangement links TRBV5-5 to TRBJ2-6; D may correspond to TRBD1 or TRBD2 (5 bases each). Germline loops: CDR1 SGHKS, CDR2 YYEKEE (reference sequence). Trimming shortened V by 1 base and J by 0 bases, and 8 bases separated the two germline ends. The CDR3 covers 16 residues. CDR3 amino acids: CASSLMRGSGANVLTF. The CDR3 nucleotides are TGTGCCAGCAGCTTGATGAGGGGCTCTGGGGCCAACGTCCTGACTTTC.

This clonotype has at least ten counts. The chain joins TRBV6-4 to TRBJ2-3; 8 nucleotides line up with TRBD2. The CDR3 totals 15 residues. Germline CDR1 reads MRHNA; CDR2 reads SNTAGT. Trimming removed 0 bases from V and 4 bases from J; junction bases left unmatched: 3. CDR3 loop: CASSDSSGSPDTQYF. The CDR3 DNA follows: TGTGCCAGCAGTGACTCCAGCGGGAGCCCAGATACGCAGTATTTT.

Many counts were recorded for this clonotype. This chain links TRBV12-3 or TRBV12-4 with TRBJ2-3; D is unclear. Trimming took 0 bases from V and 0 from J, leaving 7 bases between them. This CDR3 spans 15 amino acids. The CDR3 loop is CASSLASSSTDTQYF. CDR3 coding DNA: TGTGCCAGCAGTTTAGCGAGTTCTAGCACAGATACGCAGTATTTT.

There are many counts of this clonotype. The genes are TRBV6-5 and TRBJ2-6; D remains ambiguous. CDR3 length equals 14 residues. Trimming shortened V by 5 bases and J by 0 bases, and 5 bases separated the two germline ends. Germline V gene sequence: CDR1 MNHEY, CDR2 SVGAGI. CDR3 protein: CASSAVSGANVLTF. CDR3 bases: TGTGCCAGCAGTGCTGTCTCTGGGGCCAACGTCCTGACTTTC.

This clonotype was seen a handful of times. The CDR3 protein is CASSPLRVFNEQFF. DNA for the CDR3: TGTGCCAGCAGCCCACTGAGGGTATTCAATGAGCAGTTCTTC. The chain is built from TRBV3-1 and TRBJ2-1; a weak D match, TRBD2 (5 bases). CDR1 LGHDT and CDR2 YNNKEL come from the germline V gene (reference sequence). With 4 bases removed from V and 6 bases from J, the gap between germline ends came to 13 bases. The CDR3 has 14 residues.

This clonotype was found many times. The chain recombines TRBV19 with TRBJ1-6; D perhaps matches TRBD1 (5 bases). The length of the CDR3 is 13 residues. Germline V gives CDR1 LNHDA, CDR2 SQIVND (reference sequence). With 6 bases removed from V and 7 bases from J, the gap between germline ends came to 10 bases. CDR3 nucleotide sequence: TGTGCCAGTAGCAGGGAGCCCAATTCACCCCTCCACTTT. It specifies CASSREPNSPLHF.

This chain joins TRBV25-1 and TRBJ2-3; 11 nucleotides align to TRBD2. Unmatched junction bases numbered 7, after V lost 8 bases and J lost 3 bases. CDR1 is MGHDK, CDR2 SYGVNS, per germline. The CDR3 extends over 15 amino acids. Written as DNA, the CDR3 is TGTGCCAGCTCGGGACTAGCGGAACAAACAGATACGCAGTATTTT. It translates to CASSGLAEQTDTQYF.

As for this clonotype: This clone may be a read error of a much larger clone one base away. The chain employs TRBV7-3 and TRBJ2-5; possibly TRBD1 for D (7 bases). Germline CDR1 reads SGHTA; CDR2 reads FQGTGA. CDR3 length: 14 residues. Trimming shortened V by 4 bases and J by 3 bases, and 12 bases separated the two germline ends. The CDR3, as DNA: TGTGCCAGCAGCTCTGACAGGGAGGAAGAGACCCAGTACTTC. It codes for CASSSDREEETQYF. The complete variable domain, with remaining parts taken from reference TRBV7-3 and TRBJ2-5, reads GAGVSQTPSNKVTEKGKYVELRCDPISGHTALYWYRQSLGQGPEFLIYFQGTGAADDSGLPNDRFFAVRPEGSVSTLKIQRTERGDSAVYLCASSSDREEETQYFGPGTRLLVL.

The chain has TRBV6-5 and TRBJ2-5, with TRBD1 matching 8 bases. CDR1 is MNHEY and CDR2 is SVGAGI in the germline V gene. Unmatched junction bases numbered 13, after V lost 2 bases and J lost 2 bases. The CDR3 is made up of 18 amino acids. In DNA form, the CDR3 reads TGTGCCAGCAGTTACGTCGGACAGGGAAGGAATGGGCAAGAGACCCAGTACTTC. Amino acid sequence: CASSYVGQGRNGQETQYF.

V gene TRBV28 combines with J gene TRBJ2-3; unclear D gene. The germline gives CDR1 MDHEN, CDR2 SYDVKM. V gave up 7 bases and J gave up 8 bases, with 10 bases separating them. The CDR3 spans 11 residues. CDR3 region: CASTAVSTQYF. CDR3 bases: TGTGCCAGCACCGCTGTTTCTACGCAGTATTTT.

The chain carries TRBV19 and TRBJ2-4; 7 nucleotides match TRBD2. CDR1 and CDR2 from the germline V gene are LNHDA and SQIVND (reference sequence). Trimming cost V 11 bases and J 0 bases; bases outside gene matches: 10. The CDR3 is 15 amino acids. CDR3 in DNA: TGTGCCGTGGGGGGGAGCGGCGTAGCCAAAAACATTCAGTACTTC. Protein sequence: CAVGGSGVAKNIQYF. Full variable domain (outside the CDR3, taken from reference TRBV19 and TRBJ2-4): DGGITQSPKYLFRKEGQNVTLSCEQNLNHDAMYWYRQDPGQGLRLIYYSQIVNDFQKGDIAEGYSVSREKKESFPLTVTSAQKNPTAFYLCAVGGSGVAKNIQYFGAGTRLSVL.

This clonotype was detected many times. This chain joins TRBV19 and TRBJ2-7; 7 bases line up with TRBD2. Germline CDR1 LNHDA, CDR2 SQIVND (reference sequence). Trimming cost V 5 bases and J 2 bases; bases outside gene matches: 3. This CDR3 has 13 residues. The DNA for the CDR3 is TGTGCCAGTAGTTGGGGGGGGGCCTACGAGCAGTACTTC. This sequence encodes CASSWGGAYEQYF. Full variable domain (rest looked up from reference TRBV19 and TRBJ2-7): DGGITQSPKYLFRKEGQNVTLSCEQNLNHDAMYWYRQDPGQGLRLIYYSQIVNDFQKGDIAEGYSVSREKKESFPLTVTSAQKNPTAFYLCASSWGGAYEQYFGPGTRLTVT.

Comments on this clonotype: Since a much larger clone is just one base distant, this may be a read error. The chain employs TRBV5-4 and TRBJ2-7; tentative D call: TRBD2 (5 bases). Germline V gene data show CDR1 as SGHNT and CDR2 as YYREEE (reference sequence). Trimming stripped 4 bases from V and 5 bases from J, with 25 bases between. This CDR3 region has 17 residues. The CDR3 region has the DNA TGTGCCAGCAGCGGTGGAGGTGCCTATCCCACGAGCGACGAGCAGTACTTC. It translates to CASSGGGAYPTSDEQYF.

Points on this clonotype: Given a much more abundant clone one base away, this may be a read error. This is likely a read error, given that the CDR3 carries no conserved phenylalanine or tryptophan at its end. V gene TRBV16 combines with J gene TRBJ2-7; D ambiguous. There are 12 residues in the CDR3. Germline V lookup: CDR1 KGHSY, CDR2 FQNENV. V lost 4 bases and J lost 4, with 8 bases in between. The DNA for the CDR3 is TGTGCCAGCAGCCCTGGCAGTTACGAGCAGTACCTC. This codes for CASSPGSYEQYL.

This clonotype was picked up many times. V usage is TRBV25-1 and J usage is TRBJ2-1; 10 nucleotides line up with TRBD2. V shed 4 bases and J 2 bases; nucleotides not matched to a gene: 17. The CDR3 totals 20 residues. CDR1 is MGHDK and CDR2 is SYGVNS in the germline V gene. The CDR3 reads CASSVRLRASGSGTYNEQFF. In DNA form, the CDR3 reads TGTGCCAGCAGTGTACGACTACGGGCTAGCGGGAGTGGGACCTACAATGAGCAGTTCTTC.

This clonotype was observed many times. The chain joins TRBV6-5 to TRBJ2-3; no clear D. The V gene lost 5 bases and the J gene lost 6 bases, with 18 bases spanning the gap. Germline V CDR1 and CDR2: MNHEY, SVGAGI. The CDR3 contains 15 residues. The CDR3 nucleotides are TGTGCCAGCAGTAACCGGGCCACAGCCGCCGATACGCAGTATTTT. Translated, it gives CASSNRATAADTQYF.

This clonotype was observed at least ten times. The chain combines TRBV14 with TRBJ2-1; no firm D call. This CDR3 has 16 amino acids. From germline, CDR1 is SGHDN and CDR2 FVKESK. V was clipped by 0 bases and J by 1 base, with 10 bases between them. CDR3 loop: CASSQDDIESYNEQFF. CDR3 bases: TGTGCCAGCAGCCAAGACGACATAGAGTCCTACAATGAGCAGTTCTTC.